This T cell receptor (beta chain) was profiled in a study of T cells in Graves' hyperthyroidism and ophthalmopathy. The CDR3 contains 14 residues. The germline V gene encodes CDR1 ENHRY and CDR2 SYGVKD. The CDR3 regions of TCR beta were amplified from RNA transcripts. First-round RT-PCR with HTBI primers amplified the TCR CDR3 region. TCRdb itself ran the multiplex PCR reads through MiXCR, one entry per CDR3 protein. Of 450,000 to 650,000 distinct CDR3 sequences listed, roughly 15% are singletons. Worth noting for this clonotype: Mismatch with germline at one junction end may stem from a read error.

This receptor was obtained from a woman younger than 30 with Graves' ophthalmopathy. The rearrangement links TRBV10-3 to TRBJ2-3; D gene uncertain. Sequencing was performed on blood. The CDR3 DNA reads TGTACCATCAGTAACGAGCAGAGCACAGATACGCAGTATTTT. The encoded protein is CTISNEQSTDTQYF.